This TCR beta chain was sequenced in a study of blood T cell repertoires in COVID-19. Background on the study: From the United States, Italy and Spain came samples of acute and convalescent COVID-19.

The authors' processing: Reference gene primer amplification in the assay estimated nucleated cell counts. Here immunoSEQ multiplex PCR was the method, and the copy in TCRdb shows in-frame clones only, minus some. That table gives V, J and clone size, and the DNA gave D and trimming. The sample has over 45,000 clones; around nine tenths are singletons. Germline V gives CDR1 LGHDT, CDR2 YNNKEL (reference sequence). The CDR3 consists of 14 residues. The V end was cut by 1 base, the J end by 5 bases, with 12 bases between. The V call is TRBV3-1 (or the pseudogene TRBV3-2), the J call TRBJ2-7; D is perhaps TRBD2 (6 bases). This TCR was sampled from a man in his 60s with active COVID-19. The sequenced material came from peripheral blood. The CDR3 loop reads CASSQGGKGDEQYF. CDR3 bases: TGTGCCAGCAGCCAAGGCGGGAAGGGCGACGAGCAGTACTTC.